This T cell receptor beta chain is drawn from a study of brain metastases from non-small cell lung cancer. Study results and limitations: In about 62% of brain metastases, T-cell clones were expanded compared with matched primary tumors. Fewer infiltrating T cells were found in brain metastases than primaries. Metastases had sparse T cells but largely shared repertoires with primaries.

V was shortened by 1 base and J by 3 bases, with 6 bases between the two germline ends. CDR1 is SGHTA and CDR2 is FQGNSA in the germline V gene. The length of the CDR3 is 13 residues. A word on this clone: What it binds is not known.

The table came from immunoSEQ multiplex PCR; TCRdb's copy has only in-frame clones and leaves some out. The data show about 4,200 clones, about nine tenths seen once. The V and J genes are TRBV7-2 and TRBJ1-2; D uncertain. The sequenced material came from primary lung tumor tissue. The receptor was isolated from a donor at least 40 years old with non-small cell lung cancer. Here the CDR3 reads CASSLEGYYGYTF. Written as DNA, the CDR3 is TGTGCCAGCAGCTTAGAAGGGTACTATGGCTACACCTTC.